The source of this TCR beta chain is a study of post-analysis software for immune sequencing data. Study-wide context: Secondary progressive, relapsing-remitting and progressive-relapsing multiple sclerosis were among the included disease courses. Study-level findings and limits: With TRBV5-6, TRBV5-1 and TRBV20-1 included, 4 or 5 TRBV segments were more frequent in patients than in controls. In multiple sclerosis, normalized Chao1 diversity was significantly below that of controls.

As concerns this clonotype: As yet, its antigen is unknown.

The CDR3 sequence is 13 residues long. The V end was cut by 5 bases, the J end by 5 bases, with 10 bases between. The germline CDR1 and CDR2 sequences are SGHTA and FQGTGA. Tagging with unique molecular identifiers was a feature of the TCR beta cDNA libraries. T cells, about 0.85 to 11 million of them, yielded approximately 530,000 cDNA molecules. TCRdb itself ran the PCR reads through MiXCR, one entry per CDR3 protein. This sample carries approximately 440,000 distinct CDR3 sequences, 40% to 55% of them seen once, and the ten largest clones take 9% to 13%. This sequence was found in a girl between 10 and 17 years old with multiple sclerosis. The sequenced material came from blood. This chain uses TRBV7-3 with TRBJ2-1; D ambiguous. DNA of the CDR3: TGTGCCAGCAGCGGTTTTTGGGACAATGAGCAGTTCTTC. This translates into CASSGFWDNEQFF.